Shown below are 25 T cell receptor beta chains from a single sample sequenced in a study of human T cells and chemical hapten exposure (dated by TCRdb to the early 2020s). The time point label here, explained by the study, means: healthy volunteer bleed at 6 weeks. Total RNA was extracted from unfractionated whole blood that had been collected in Tempus Blood RNA tubes. Library preparation was by RACE. Instrument on record: NextSeq 500. Starting from the raw public reads, TCRdb applied fastp trimming at Q25, assembled clones with MiXCR and retained in-frame beta chains. Here each entry gathers all rows of one CDR3 protein and keeps the most common genes and DNA. The sample records about 65,000 distinct CDR3 sequences, roughly 6.1% of which are singletons. The leading ten clones occupy around 3.4% of the sample. The sequencing input was whole blood. These receptors all stem from a female donor in good health. Some clones in this sample may be carry-over from other donors' samples.

This sequence joins TRBV6-4 and TRBJ2-1, with D possibly being TRBD2 (6 bases). Germline assignment: CDR1 MRHNA and CDR2 SNTAGT. The CDR3 sequence is 15 residues long. V dropped 5 bases and J dropped 5 bases, with 16 bases sitting between them. The CDR3 region has the DNA TGTGCCAGCAGTCTCGGACCGGGAGAGCACAATGAGCAGTTCTTC. It specifies CASSLGPGEHNEQFF.

This clonotype was counted only a few times. The V and J genes are TRBV29-1 and TRBJ2-3; D may be TRBD1 or TRBD2 (5 bases each). This CDR3 has 12 residues. The germline V gene encodes CDR1 SQVTM and CDR2 ANQGSEA. Trimming pared 6 bases from V and 2 bases from J, leaving 9 bases between. The CDR3 DNA follows: TGCAGCGTGGGGGATTACACAGATACGCAGTATTTT. It codes for CSVGDYTDTQYF.

The chain employs TRBV18 and TRBJ2-7; TRBD1 or TRBD2 may be the D gene (5 bases each). CDR3 length equals 14 residues. The germline CDR1 and CDR2 sequences are KGHSH and LQKENI. Trimming stripped 3 bases from V and 2 bases from J, with 11 bases between. CDR3 bases: TGTGCCAGCTCACCGGGGGTTGGCCCCTACGAGCAGTACTTC. Its protein product is CASSPGVGPYEQYF. The entire variable domain, with the rest obtained from reference TRBV18 and TRBJ2-7, is as follows: NAGVMQNPRHLVRRRGQEARLRCSPMKGHSHVYWYRQLPEEGLKFMVYLQKENIIDESGMPKERFSAEFPKEGPSILRIQQVVRGDSAAYFCASSPGVGPYEQYFGPGTRLTVT.

The chain joins TRBV5-1 to TRBJ1-4; 9 nucleotides align to TRBD1. The trim removed 4 bases at V and 8 bases at J, leaving 9 bases unmatched. The CDR3 contains 15 residues. CDR1 is SGHRS, CDR2 YFSETQ, per germline. CDR3 nucleotide sequence: TGCGCCAGCAGCATTTCCGGGACAGGGAGAGAAAAACTGTTTTTT. Amino acid sequence: CASSISGTGREKLFF.

This clonotype was detected ten times or more. The chain uses TRBV25-1 and TRBJ2-7; tentative D call: TRBD2 (5 bases). The CDR3 spans 12 residues. Between the trimmed V and J ends, which lost 6 bases and 7 bases, there was a span of 13 bases. Germline-derived CDR1 and CDR2 are MGHDK and SYGVNS. The CDR3 protein is CASSRGLREQYF. The CDR3 nucleotides are TGTGCCAGCAGCAGAGGGTTGAGGGAGCAGTACTTC.

In its sample, this clonotype was seen many times. The chain couples TRBV6-5 to TRBJ2-2; possibly TRBD2 for D (5 bases). Trimming pared 6 bases from V and 6 bases from J, leaving 14 bases between. Germline loops: CDR1 MNHEY, CDR2 SVGAGI. The length of the CDR3 is 14 residues. The CDR3 region is CASSLGLGPGELFF. The CDR3 nucleotides read TGTGCCAGCAGCCTCGGACTCGGACCCGGGGAGCTGTTTTTT.

This clonotype came up a few times. V gene TRBV12-3 or TRBV12-4 combines with J gene TRBJ2-7; 8 bases map to TRBD2. The CDR3 is 14 residues long. Trimming at V came to 10 bases and at J to 5 bases, leaving 13 bases not matched to a gene. Here the CDR3 reads CATRRGGGGHEQYF. The CDR3 DNA is TGTGCCACCCGCCGGGGGGGAGGGGGTCACGAGCAGTACTTC.

Ten or more counts support this clonotype. This chain joins TRBV28 and TRBJ1-6; no firm D call. Germline V gene data show CDR1 as MDHEN and CDR2 as SYDVKM. V was shortened by 7 bases and J by 11 bases, with 18 bases between the two germline ends. This CDR3 spans 14 amino acids. CDR3 residues: CASKDGRRSPPLHF. The CDR3 coding sequence is TGTGCCAGCAAAGACGGTCGTAGGAGCCCACCCCTCCACTTT. Variable domain in full (rest from reference TRBV28 and TRBJ1-6): DVKVTQSSRYLVKRTGEKVFLECVQDMDHENMFWYRQDPGLGLRLIYFSYDVKMKEKGDIPEGYSVSREKKERFSLILESASTNQTSMYLCASKDGRRSPPLHFGNGTRLTVT.

There are many counts of this clonotype. The V gene is TRBV7-9, the J gene TRBJ2-7; D uncertain. The germline gives CDR1 SEHNR, CDR2 FQNEAQ (reference sequence). The germline V and J ends were trimmed by 7 bases and 2 bases, with 18 bases remaining between them. The CDR3 runs 15 residues. CDR3 residues: CASTGSLRLTYEQYF. CDR3 nucleotide sequence: TGTGCCAGCACCGGGTCATTGCGCCTTACCTACGAGCAGTACTTC.

This clonotype showed up many times. The J gene is TRBJ2-5, the V gene TRBV12-3 or TRBV12-4, with 7 nucleotides matching TRBD2. The CDR3 spans 14 residues. The V segment lost 2 bases and the J segment 4 bases; nucleotides outside the gene matches: 4. The CDR3 spells CASSLRLAVETQYF. The CDR3, as DNA: TGTGCCAGCAGTTTAAGGCTAGCGGTAGAGACCCAGTACTTC.

This clonotype was detected ten times or more. The chain is built from TRBV10-3 and TRBJ2-3; 7 nucleotides agree with TRBD2. V trimming: 10 bases; J trimming: 0 bases; junction bases outside the gene matches: 7. The CDR3 spans 14 residues. Germline V CDR1 and CDR2: ENHRY, SYGVKD. CDR3 DNA sequence: TGTGCCAGCCAGAGACTAGCCAGCACAGATACGCAGTATTTT. Amino acid sequence: CASQRLASTDTQYF.

In regard to this clonotype: A much larger clone lies one base from this, so it may be a read error. This chain links TRBV20-1 with TRBJ1-1; possible D gene TRBD1, 6 bases. This CDR3 region has 14 residues. CDR1 DFQATT and CDR2 SNEGSKA come from the germline V gene (reference sequence). The CDR3 DNA follows: TGCAGTGTCACGAGGGGGGGGCGTAGCACTGAAGATTTCTTT. It yields the protein CSVTRGGRSTEDFF.

The rearrangement uses TRBV20-1 and TRBJ2-1, with 12 bases identical to TRBD2. The CDR3 has 12 amino acids. V shed 7 bases, J shed 8 bases, and the junction held 3 bases outside the gene matches. CDR1 DFQATT and CDR2 SNEGSKA come from the germline V gene (reference sequence). The CDR3, as DNA: TGCAGTGTTGGGACTAGCGGGCATGAGCAGTTCTTC. Translating gives CSVGTSGHEQFF.

This clonotype was detected ten times or more. This CDR3 reads CASSLLSGVMNTEAFF. CDR3 bases: TGCGCCAGCAGCTTGTTGTCAGGGGTAATGAACACTGAAGCTTTCTTT. The chain uses TRBV5-1 and TRBJ1-1; a weak D match, TRBD1 (6 bases). Deletions cut 1 base from V and 0 bases from J, with 13 bases between. The length of the CDR3 is 16 residues. CDR1 and CDR2 from the germline V gene are SGHRS and YFSETQ.

The chain couples TRBV7-2 to TRBJ2-2, with D perhaps TRBD1 (6 bases). The CDR3 runs to 15 residues. V gave up 7 bases and J gave up 6 bases, with 18 bases separating them. Germline V gene data show CDR1 as SGHTA and CDR2 as FQGNSA. The CDR3 bases are TGTGCCAGCAACCGAAAACAGGGTGCGGCCGGGGAGCTGTTTTTT. As protein: CASNRKQGAAGELFF.

This clonotype was detected only a few times. The chain joins TRBV3-1 to TRBJ1-6; TRBD1 is a possible D gene (5 bases). Germline CDR1 and CDR2: LGHDT and YNNKEL (reference sequence). V was clipped by 8 bases and J by 9 bases, with 14 bases between them. The CDR3 covers 13 residues. Here the CDR3 reads CASGTQHLSPLHF. The CDR3 nucleotides read TGTGCCAGCGGGACCCAACACCTTTCACCCCTCCACTTT.

This clonotype was counted ten times or more. The chain recombines TRBV7-9 with TRBJ2-3; 15 bases fit TRBD2. Trimming took 5 bases from V and 0 from J; bases not matched to a gene: 6. The length of the CDR3 is 18 residues. Germline values: CDR1 SEHNR, CDR2 FQNEAQ (reference sequence). CDR3 residues: CASSPPGLAGGSTDTQYF. For the CDR3, the DNA is TGTGCCAGCAGCCCGCCGGGACTAGCGGGAGGCAGCACAGATACGCAGTATTTT.

The V gene is TRBV29-1, the J gene TRBJ2-7; 7 bases map to TRBD2. CDR1 and CDR2 (germline): SQVTM, ANQGSEA. This CDR3 contains 15 residues. The V gene end was trimmed by 6 bases and the J gene end by 3 bases; junction bases not matched to a gene: 14. The CDR3 loop is CSVETRSGTLYEQYF. CDR3 DNA sequence: TGCAGCGTCGAAACGAGGAGCGGGACCCTCTACGAGCAGTACTTC.

This clonotype has at least ten counts. The V gene is TRBV11-1, the J gene TRBJ1-1; 9 bases line up with TRBD1. The V gene end was trimmed by 4 bases and the J gene end by 3 bases; junction bases not matched to a gene: 6. This CDR3 has 15 amino acids. CDR1 SGHAT and CDR2 FQDESV come from the germline V gene (reference sequence). CDR3 amino acids: CASSSTQGADTEAFF. CDR3 bases: TGTGCCAGCAGCTCTACACAGGGGGCGGACACTGAAGCTTTCTTT.

V is TRBV2 and J is TRBJ1-5; D gene ambiguous. Germline values: CDR1 SNHLY, CDR2 FYNNEI. V lost 7 bases, J lost 0 bases, and 13 bases lay in between. The CDR3 sequence is 15 residues long. CDR3 bases: TGTGCCAGCAAGTTAGGAGCCCGTAGCAATCAGCCCCAGCATTTT. Amino acid sequence: CASKLGARSNQPQHF.

This clonotype was observed at least ten times. The chain links TRBV4-3 to TRBJ2-1, with D possibly matching TRBD2 (7 bases). Trimming pared 4 bases from V and 7 bases from J, leaving 23 bases between. Germline V gene lookup returns CDR1 LGHNA and CDR2 YSLEER. The CDR3 has 17 amino acids. CDR3 coding DNA: TGCGCCAGCAGCCTTCTTCAGGGGCGGGGGCTTTATAATGAGCAGTTCTTC. Translation: CASSLLQGRGLYNEQFF.

This clonotype was counted at least ten times. The genes are TRBV5-1 and TRBJ1-4; D not resolved. In germline, CDR1 is SGHRS, CDR2 YFSETQ. V dropped 6 bases and J dropped 3 bases, with 15 bases sitting between them. The CDR3 contains 15 residues. This CDR3 is CASTPSGEANEKLFF. CDR3 bases: TGCGCCAGCACCCCCTCCGGGGAAGCTAATGAAAAACTGTTTTTT. The variable domain in full, completed from reference TRBV5-1 and TRBJ1-4, reads KAGVTQTPRYLIKTRGQQVTLSCSPISGHRSVSWYQQTPGQGLQFLFEYFSETQRNKGNFPGRFSGRQFSNSRSEMNVSTLELGDSALYLCASTPSGEANEKLFFGSGTQLSVL.

This clonotype was detected ten times or more. The chain employs TRBV28 and TRBJ1-2; the D gene is possibly TRBD1 (5 bases). Germline CDR1 MDHEN, CDR2 SYDVKM. Trimming shortened V by 5 bases and J by 7 bases, and 17 bases separated the two germline ends. The CDR3 extends over 14 amino acids. The CDR3 loop is CASSLLGSGSGYTF. Written as DNA, the CDR3 is TGTGCCAGCAGTCTCCTGGGGTCAGGGAGTGGCTACACCTTC.

This clonotype occurred a few times. The DNA for the CDR3 is TGCGCCAGCAGCTTGGGATCAATTAACTATGGCTACACCTTC. The encoded protein is CASSLGSINYGYTF. V usage is TRBV5-1 and J usage is TRBJ1-2; the D is unclear. CDR3 size: 14 residues. The V and J ends lost 0 bases and 1 base respectively, with 7 bases between them. Germline V gene sequence: CDR1 SGHRS, CDR2 YFSETQ.

There are a few counts of this clonotype. The V gene is TRBV4-3, the J gene TRBJ2-1; 9 nucleotides align to TRBD2. The V gene end was trimmed by 3 bases and the J gene end by 4 bases; junction bases not matched to a gene: 7. The V gene's germline CDR1 is LGHNA and CDR2 YSLEER. The CDR3 is 16 residues long. The CDR3 loop reads CASSQAASGDYNEQFF. The CDR3 region has the DNA TGCGCCAGCAGCCAGGCCGCTAGCGGGGATTACAATGAGCAGTTCTTC.